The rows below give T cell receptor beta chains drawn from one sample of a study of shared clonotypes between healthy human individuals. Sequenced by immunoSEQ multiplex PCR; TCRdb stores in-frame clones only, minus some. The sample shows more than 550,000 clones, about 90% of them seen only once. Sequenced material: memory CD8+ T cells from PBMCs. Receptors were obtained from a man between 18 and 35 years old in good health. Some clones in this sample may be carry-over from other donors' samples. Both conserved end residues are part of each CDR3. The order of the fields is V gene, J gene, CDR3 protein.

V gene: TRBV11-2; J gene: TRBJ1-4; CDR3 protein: CASSPRPGTDHATNEKLFF
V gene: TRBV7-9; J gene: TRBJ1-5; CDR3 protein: CASSADTGGWQPQHF
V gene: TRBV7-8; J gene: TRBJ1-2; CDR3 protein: CASSPGPGTATLAGGYTF
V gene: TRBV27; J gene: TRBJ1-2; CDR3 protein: CASSFSKGAYYGYTF
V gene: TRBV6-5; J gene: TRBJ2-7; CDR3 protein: CASREGEQYF
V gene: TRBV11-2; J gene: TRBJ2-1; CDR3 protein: CASSPGGKSSGRMNEQFF
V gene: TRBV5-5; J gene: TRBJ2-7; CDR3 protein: CASSWGGASVTYEQYF
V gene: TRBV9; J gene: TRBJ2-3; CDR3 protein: CASSVAWRDTQYF
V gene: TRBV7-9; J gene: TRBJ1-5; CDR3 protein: CASSLVGRQPQHF
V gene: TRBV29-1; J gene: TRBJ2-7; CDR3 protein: CSVTARGFSYEQYF
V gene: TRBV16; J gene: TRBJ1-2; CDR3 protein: CASSQSPIANYGYTF
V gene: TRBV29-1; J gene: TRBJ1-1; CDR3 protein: CSVGQINTEAFF
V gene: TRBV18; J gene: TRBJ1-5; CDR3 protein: CASSPTGNQPQHF
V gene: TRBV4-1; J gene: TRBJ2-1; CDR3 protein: CASSPAGGGSYNEQFF
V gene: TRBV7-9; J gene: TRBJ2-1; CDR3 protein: CASSSPRAGVGYNEQFF
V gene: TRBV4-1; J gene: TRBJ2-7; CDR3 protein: CASSQTGTSGFYEQYF
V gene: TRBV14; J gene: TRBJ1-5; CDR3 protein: CASSHGGSNQPQHF
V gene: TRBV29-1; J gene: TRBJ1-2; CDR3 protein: CSVVSGDGYTF
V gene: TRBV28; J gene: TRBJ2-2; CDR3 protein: CASRPTSANTGELFF
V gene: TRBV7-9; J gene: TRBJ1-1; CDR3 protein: CASSLVSPNTEAFF
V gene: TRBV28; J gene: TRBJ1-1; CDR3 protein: CAGRGQKTEAFF
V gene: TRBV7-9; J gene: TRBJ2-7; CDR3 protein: CAGDSGSYEQYF
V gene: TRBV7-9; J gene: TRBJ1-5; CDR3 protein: CASSLRVGDSNQPQHF
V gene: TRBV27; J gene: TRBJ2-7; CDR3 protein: CASSPSTGSYSYEQYF
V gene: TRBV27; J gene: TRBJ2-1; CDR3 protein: CASSSLDYNEQFF
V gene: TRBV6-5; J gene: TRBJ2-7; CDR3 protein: CASSALSHYEQYF
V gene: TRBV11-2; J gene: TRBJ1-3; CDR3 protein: CASSLQGVDGNTIYF
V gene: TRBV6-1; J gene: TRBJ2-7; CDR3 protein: CASRGTSPSYEQYF
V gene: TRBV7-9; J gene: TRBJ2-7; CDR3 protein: CASSVTLGQGALYEQYF
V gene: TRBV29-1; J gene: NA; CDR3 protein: CSVELGYSYEQYF
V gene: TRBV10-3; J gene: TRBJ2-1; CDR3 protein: CAISTDRVRTSGRRMQFF